These T cell receptor beta chains were read from a single sample in a study of blood T cell repertoires in COVID-19. Sequencing was performed with immunoSEQ multiplex PCR; in TCRdb, only in-frame clones are kept and a portion is missing. The repertoire consists of around 100,000 clones, with about 85% occurring once and the leading ten covering around 2%. The specimen sequenced was peripheral blood. Receptors originate from a human donor in a cohort sampled during active COVID-19. Each CDR3 is given with its conserved first and last residue. Fields, in order: J gene, V gene, D gene, clone size, CDR3 protein, CDR3 DNA. The D gene is left open where the match is weak. The size entry is marked missing in some rows and otherwise reads once, few, many or a size class.

>TRBJ2-7|TRBV7-3|NA|NA
CASLMADRSSYEQYF
TGTGCCAGCCTGATGGCGGACAGAAGCTCCTACGAGCAGTACTTC
>TRBJ2-3|TRBV10-3|TRBD2|NA
CAIKPSGETDTQYF
TGTGCCATCAAGCCTAGCGGGGAAACAGATACGCAGTATTTT
>TRBJ2-1|TRBV5-5|NA|NA
CASSLAGRDEQFF
TGTGCCAGCAGCCTCGCAGGGCGCGATGAGCAGTTCTTC
>TRBJ2-7|TRBV18|NA|NA
CASSAALGQMTEQYF
TGTGCCAGCTCCGCCGCCCTAGGACAGATGACCGAGCAGTACTTC
>TRBJ2-7|TRBV6-5|NA|NA
CASSYSNLGAYEQYF
TGTGCCAGCAGTTACTCGAACCTCGGAGCCTACGAGCAGTACTTC
>TRBJ1-1|TRBV5-1|TRBD1|NA
CASSVDRGLNTEAFF
TGCGCCAGCAGCGTGGACAGGGGGCTGAACACTGAAGCTTTCTTT
>TRBJ1-1|TRBV19|NA|NA
CASKYGGGNTEAFF
TGTGCCAGTAAATATGGGGGGGGGAACACTGAAGCTTTCTTT
>TRBJ2-7|TRBV6-1|TRBD1|NA
CASSESARVEGDRSYEQYF
TGTGCCAGCAGTGAAAGCGCAAGGGTCGAAGGGGACAGATCCTACGAGCAGTACTTC
>TRBJ2-7|TRBV6-5|TRBD2|NA
CASSFGEAGGPYEQYF
TGTGCCAGCAGTTTTGGGGAGGCGGGAGGTCCCTACGAGCAGTACTTC
>TRBJ1-6|TRBV5-4|NA|NA
CASKGVSSPLHF
TGTGCCAGCAAGGGGGTGAGTTCACCCCTCCACTTT
>TRBJ2-3|TRBV3-1/TRBV3-2|TRBD1|NA
CASSQDKGGGTDTQYF
TGTGCCAGCAGCCAAGATAAAGGGGGCGGAACAGATACGCAGTATTTT
>TRBJ2-7|TRBV3-1/TRBV3-2|TRBD2|few
CASSQDKWQREGTTGEQYF
TGTGCCAGCAGCCAAGATAAGTGGCAGCGGGAGGGCACTACTGGTGAGCAGTACTTC
>TRBJ1-5|TRBV29-1|TRBD1|NA
CSVVTGGIGNQPQHF
TGCAGCGTCGTCACAGGGGGCATTGGCAATCAGCCCCAGCATTTT
>TRBJ2-3|TRBV7-2|NA|NA
CASSFAGSDTQYF
TGTGCCAGCAGCTTCGCGGGGTCAGATACGCAGTATTTT
>TRBJ2-5|TRBV12-3/TRBV12-4|NA|NA
CASSSQGLETQYF
TGTGCCAGCAGTAGTCAGGGGTTAGAGACCCAGTACTTC
>TRBJ2-3|TRBV4-2|TRBD2|NA
CASSQDIAGPTDTQYF
TGTGCCAGCAGCCAAGACATAGCGGGACCCACAGATACGCAGTATTTT